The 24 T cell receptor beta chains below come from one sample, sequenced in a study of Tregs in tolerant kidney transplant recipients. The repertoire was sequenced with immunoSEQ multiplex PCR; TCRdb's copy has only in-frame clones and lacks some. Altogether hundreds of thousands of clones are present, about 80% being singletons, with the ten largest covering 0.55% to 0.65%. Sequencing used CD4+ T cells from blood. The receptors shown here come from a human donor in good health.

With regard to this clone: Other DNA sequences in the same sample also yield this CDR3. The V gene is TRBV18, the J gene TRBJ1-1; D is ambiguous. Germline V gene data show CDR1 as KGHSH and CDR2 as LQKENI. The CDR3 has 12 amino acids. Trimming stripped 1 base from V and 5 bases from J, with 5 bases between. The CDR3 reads CASSPLGTEAFF. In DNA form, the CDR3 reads TGTGCCAGCTCACCACTGGGGACTGAAGCTTTCTTT.

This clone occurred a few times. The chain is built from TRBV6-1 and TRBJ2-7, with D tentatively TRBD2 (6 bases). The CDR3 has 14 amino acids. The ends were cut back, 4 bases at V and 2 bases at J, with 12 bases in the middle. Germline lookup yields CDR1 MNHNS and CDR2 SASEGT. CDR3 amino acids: CASSGGVGAYEQYF. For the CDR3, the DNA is TGTGCCAGCAGTGGGGGGGTCGGGGCCTACGAGCAGTACTTC.

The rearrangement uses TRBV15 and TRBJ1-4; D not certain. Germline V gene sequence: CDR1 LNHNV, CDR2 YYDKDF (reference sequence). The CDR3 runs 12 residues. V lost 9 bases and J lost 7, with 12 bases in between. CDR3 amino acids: CATGLLGEKLFF. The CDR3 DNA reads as TGTGCCACGGGTTTACTGGGTGAAAAACTGTTTTTT. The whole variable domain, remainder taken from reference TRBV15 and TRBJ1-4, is DAMVIQNPRYQVTQFGKPVTLSCSQTLNHNVMYWYQQKSSQAPKLLFHYYDKDFNNEADTPDNFQSRRPNTSFCFLDIRSPGLGDTAMYLCATGLLGEKLFFGSGTQLSVL.

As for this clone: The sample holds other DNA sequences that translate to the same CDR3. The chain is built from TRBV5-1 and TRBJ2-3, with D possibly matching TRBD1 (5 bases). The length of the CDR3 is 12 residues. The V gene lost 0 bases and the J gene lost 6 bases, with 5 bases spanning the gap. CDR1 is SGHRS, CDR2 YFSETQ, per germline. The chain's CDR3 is CASSLEGDTQYF. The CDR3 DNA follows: TGCGCCAGCAGCTTGGAGGGGGATACGCAGTATTTT.

The CDR3 DNA reads TGTGCCAGTAGTATAGATGGCAGGGGCGTGTACGAGCAGTACTTC. Protein product: CASSIDGRGVYEQYF. V is TRBV19 and J is TRBJ2-7; TRBD1 is a possible D gene (6 bases). This CDR3 region has 15 residues. CDR1 and CDR2 (germline): LNHDA, SQIVND (reference sequence). The V end lost 0 bases, the J end lost 4 bases, and 13 bases lay between the germline ends.

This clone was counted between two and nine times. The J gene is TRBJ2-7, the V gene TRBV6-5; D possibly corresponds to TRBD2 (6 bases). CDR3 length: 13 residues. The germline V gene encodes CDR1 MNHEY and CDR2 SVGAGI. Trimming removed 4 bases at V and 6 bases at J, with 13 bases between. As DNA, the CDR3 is TGTGCCAGCAGTTCCCCGGGGAGGACCGAGCAGTACTTC. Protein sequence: CASSSPGRTEQYF.

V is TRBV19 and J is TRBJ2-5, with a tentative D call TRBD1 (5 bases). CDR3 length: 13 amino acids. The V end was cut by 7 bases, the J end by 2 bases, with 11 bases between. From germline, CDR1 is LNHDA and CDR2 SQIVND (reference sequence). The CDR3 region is CASMGRGQETQYF. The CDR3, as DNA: TGTGCCAGTATGGGTAGGGGACAAGAGACCCAGTACTTC.

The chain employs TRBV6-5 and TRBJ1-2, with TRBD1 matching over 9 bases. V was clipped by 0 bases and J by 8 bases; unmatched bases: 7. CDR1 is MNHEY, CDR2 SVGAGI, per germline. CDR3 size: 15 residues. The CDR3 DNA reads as TGTGCCAGCAGTTACTCCTTGACAGGGGGAGAGGGCTACACCTTC. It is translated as CASSYSLTGGEGYTF.

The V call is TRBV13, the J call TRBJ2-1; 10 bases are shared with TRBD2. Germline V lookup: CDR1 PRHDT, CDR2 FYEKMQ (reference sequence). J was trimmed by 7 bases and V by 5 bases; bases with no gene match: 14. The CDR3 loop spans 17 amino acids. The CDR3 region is CASSPSHSGGPQNEQFF. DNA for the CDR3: TGTGCCAGCAGCCCCTCCCATAGCGGGGGGCCTCAGAATGAGCAGTTCTTC.

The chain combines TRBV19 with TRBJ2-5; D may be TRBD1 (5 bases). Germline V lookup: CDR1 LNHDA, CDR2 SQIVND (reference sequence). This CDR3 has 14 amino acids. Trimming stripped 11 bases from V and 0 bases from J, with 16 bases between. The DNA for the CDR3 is TGTGCCGCTTCCCAGGGCCCCTACCAAGAGACCCAGTACTTC. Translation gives CAASQGPYQETQYF.

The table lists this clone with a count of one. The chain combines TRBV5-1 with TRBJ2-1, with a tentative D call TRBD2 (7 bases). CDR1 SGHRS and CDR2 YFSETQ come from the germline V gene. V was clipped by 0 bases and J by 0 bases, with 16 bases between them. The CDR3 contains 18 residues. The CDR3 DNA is TGCGCCAGCAGCTTGGCCCGAGGGGGAGGGCCCTCCTACAATGAGCAGTTCTTC. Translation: CASSLARGGGPSYNEQFF.

The chain's CDR3 is CASSLAGTRGGNSPLHF. CDR3 nucleotide sequence: TGTGCCAGCAGCTTAGCGGGTACCAGGGGGGGTAATTCACCCCTCCACTTT. This chain links TRBV7-8 with TRBJ1-6, with TRBD1 identical over 7 bases. This CDR3 comprises 17 residues. In germline, CDR1 is SGHVS, CDR2 FQNEAQ. The V segment lost 0 bases and the J segment 6 bases; nucleotides outside the gene matches: 8.

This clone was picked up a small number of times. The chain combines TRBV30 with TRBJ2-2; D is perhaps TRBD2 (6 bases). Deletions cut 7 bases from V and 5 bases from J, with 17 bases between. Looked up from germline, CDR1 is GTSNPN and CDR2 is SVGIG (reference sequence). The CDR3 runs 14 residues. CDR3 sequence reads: CAFRLGTSTGELFF. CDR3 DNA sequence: TGTGCCTTTAGACTAGGGACTTCAACCGGGGAGCTGTTTTTT.

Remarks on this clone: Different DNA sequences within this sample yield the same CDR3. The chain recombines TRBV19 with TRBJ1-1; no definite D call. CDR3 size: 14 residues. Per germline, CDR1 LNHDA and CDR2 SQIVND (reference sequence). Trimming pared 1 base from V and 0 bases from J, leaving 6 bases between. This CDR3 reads CASSIAGLNTEAFF. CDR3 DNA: TGTGCCAGTAGTATAGCCGGTTTGAACACTGAAGCTTTCTTT.

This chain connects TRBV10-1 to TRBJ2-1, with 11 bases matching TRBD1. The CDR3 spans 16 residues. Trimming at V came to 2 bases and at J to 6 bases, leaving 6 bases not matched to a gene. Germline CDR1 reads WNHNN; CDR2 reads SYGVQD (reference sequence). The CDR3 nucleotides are TGCGCCAGCAGTGAGGCTCGGGACAGGGGGACCAATGAGCAGTTCTTC. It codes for CASSEARDRGTNEQFF.

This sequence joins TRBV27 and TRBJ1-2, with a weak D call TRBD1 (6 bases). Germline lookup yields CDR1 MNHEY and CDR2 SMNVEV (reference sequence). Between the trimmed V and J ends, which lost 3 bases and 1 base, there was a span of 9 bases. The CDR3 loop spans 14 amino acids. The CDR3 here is CASSFDRYNYGYTF. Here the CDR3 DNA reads TGTGCCAGCAGTTTCGACAGGTATAACTATGGCTACACCTTC.

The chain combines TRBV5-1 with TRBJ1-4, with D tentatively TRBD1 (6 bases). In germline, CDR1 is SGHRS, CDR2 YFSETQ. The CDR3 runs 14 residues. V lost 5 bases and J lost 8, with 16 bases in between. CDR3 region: CASREPGHGEKLFF. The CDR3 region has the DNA TGCGCCAGCAGGGAACCGGGACATGGGGAAAAACTGTTTTTT.

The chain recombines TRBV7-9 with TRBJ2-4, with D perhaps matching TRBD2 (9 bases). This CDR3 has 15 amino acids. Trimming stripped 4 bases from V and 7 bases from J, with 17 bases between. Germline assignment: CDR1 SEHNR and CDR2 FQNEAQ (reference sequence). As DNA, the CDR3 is TGTGCCAGCAGCTCGGACAGGGCGGGAGGGAACATTCAGTACTTC. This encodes CASSSDRAGGNIQYF. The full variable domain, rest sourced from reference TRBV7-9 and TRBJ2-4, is DTGVSQNPRHKITKRGQNVTFRCDPISEHNRLYWYRQTLGQGPEFLTYFQNEAQLEKSRLLSDRFSAERPKGSFSTLEIQRTEQGDSAMYLCASSSDRAGGNIQYFGAGTRLSVL.

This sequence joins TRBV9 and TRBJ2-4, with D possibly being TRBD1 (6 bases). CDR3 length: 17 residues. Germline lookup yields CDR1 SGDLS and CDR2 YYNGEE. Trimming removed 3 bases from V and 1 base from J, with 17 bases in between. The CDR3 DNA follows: TGTGCCAGCAGCGAGGACAGCCGCCTTTGGGCCAAAAACATTCAGTACTTC. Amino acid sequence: CASSEDSRLWAKNIQYF.

This CDR3 is CASSQVTTENTGELFF. For the CDR3, the DNA is TGTGCCAGCAGCCAAGTGACTACAGAGAACACCGGGGAGCTGTTTTTT. The rearrangement uses TRBV14 and TRBJ2-2, with D possibly being TRBD2 (5 bases). The CDR3 is 16 amino acids. The V end was cut by 1 base, the J end by 1 base, with 10 bases between. From germline, CDR1 is SGHDN and CDR2 FVKESK.

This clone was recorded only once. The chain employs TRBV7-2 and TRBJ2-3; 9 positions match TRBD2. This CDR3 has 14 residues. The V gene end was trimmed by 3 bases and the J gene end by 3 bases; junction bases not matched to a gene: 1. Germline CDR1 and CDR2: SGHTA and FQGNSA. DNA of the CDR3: TGTGCCAGCAGCTTGACTAGCGGAACAGATACGCAGTATTTT. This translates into CASSLTSGTDTQYF.

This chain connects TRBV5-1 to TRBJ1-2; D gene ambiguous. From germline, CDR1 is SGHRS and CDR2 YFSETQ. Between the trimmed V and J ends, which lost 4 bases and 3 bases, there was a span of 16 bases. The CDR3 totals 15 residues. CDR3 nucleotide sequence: TGCGCCAGCAGCCTCTTAGGTGAGGGCTACTATGGCTACACCTTC. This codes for CASSLLGEGYYGYTF.

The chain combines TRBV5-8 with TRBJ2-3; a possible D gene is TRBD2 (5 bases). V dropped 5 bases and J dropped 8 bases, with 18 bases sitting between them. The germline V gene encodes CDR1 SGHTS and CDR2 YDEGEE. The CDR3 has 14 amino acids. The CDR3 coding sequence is TGTGCCAGCAGACACCGGGGATCAGAACGTACGCAGTATTTT. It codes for CASRHRGSERTQYF.

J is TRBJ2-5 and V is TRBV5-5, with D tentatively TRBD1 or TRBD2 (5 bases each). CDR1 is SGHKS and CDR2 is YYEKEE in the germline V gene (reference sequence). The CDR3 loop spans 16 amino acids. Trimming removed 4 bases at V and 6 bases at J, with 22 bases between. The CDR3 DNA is TGTGCCAGCAGCCAGGACGCCGGGACCAACTTGAAGACCCAGTACTTC. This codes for CASSQDAGTNLKTQYF.